This T cell receptor beta chain came from a study of PD-1 blockade in classical Hodgkin lymphoma. Study-wide results and caveats: Compared with baseline, CD4+ but not CD8+ TCR diversity had risen significantly by C4D1. Patients starting nivolumab under 1 year after ASCT were excluded.

Each of the patients experienced relapse following autologous stem cell transplantation, and their brentuximab vedotin exposure differed. Relapsed/refractory classical Hodgkin lymphoma patients had complete, partial or progressive responses. Profiled with immunoSEQ multiplex PCR; TCRdb holds only in-frame clones, not every one. The sample holds about 58,000 clones, about 91% seen once. About this clone itself: Its antigen remains unknown.

Germline V gene sequence: CDR1 MDHEN, CDR2 SYDVKM. V lost 2 bases and J 2 bases, leaving 1 base between the germline ends. The CDR3 is 11 residues long. The J gene is TRBJ2-7, the V gene TRBV28, with D unresolved. The clonotype originates from a human donor with classical Hodgkin lymphoma. The sequencing used peripheral blood mononuclear cells (PBMCs), collected before the second cycle of nivolumab. CDR3 in amino acids: CASSLTYEQYF. In nucleotides, the CDR3 is TGTGCCAGCAGTTTAACCTACGAGCAGTACTTC.